Each of the 8 T cell receptor beta chains below was sequenced from the same sample in a study of OX40 agonist ivuxolimab in advanced cancers. This table comes from immunoSEQ multiplex PCR, and its TCRdb copy is limited to in-frame clones, with some not included. The table shows some 81,000 clones, with roughly 85% occurring only once. This sample comprised CD4+ or CD8+ T cells sorted from blood, obtained in a trial of the OX40 agonist ivuxolimab. Receptor source: an adult with an advanced solid tumor such as melanoma, head and neck, liver or kidney cancer.

This clone has only one observation. V is TRBV30 and J is TRBJ1-1; D not resolved. Germline V gene data show CDR1 as GTSNPN and CDR2 as SVGIG (reference sequence). The CDR3 has 13 residues. Trimming pared 7 bases from V and 2 bases from J, leaving 14 bases between. The CDR3 loop is CALAVGSNTEAFF. The CDR3 DNA reads as TGTGCCTTGGCCGTTGGGAGTAACACTGAAGCTTTCTTT.

The chain uses TRBV19 and TRBJ1-3; D not resolved. Germline loops: CDR1 LNHDA, CDR2 SQIVND (reference sequence). The CDR3 contains 14 residues. V was pared by 7 bases and J by 3 bases, with 13 bases between. This chain's CDR3 is CASNPQVGGNTIYF. In DNA form, the CDR3 reads TGTGCCAGTAATCCACAAGTGGGTGGAAACACCATATATTTT.

The rearrangement uses TRBV7-2 and TRBJ2-7, with 7 bases aligning to TRBD1. V shed 6 bases and J 0 bases; nucleotides not matched to a gene: 5. The CDR3 is 14 residues long. Germline values: CDR1 SGHTA, CDR2 FQGNSA. The CDR3 sequence is CASRTGQSSYEQYF. CDR3 nucleotide sequence: TGTGCCAGCAGAACGGGACAGAGCTCCTACGAGCAGTACTTC.

A single count supports this clone. The V gene is TRBV6-6, the J gene TRBJ2-2, with 10 bases identical to TRBD2. The germline V gene has CDR1 MNHNY and CDR2 SVGAGI (reference sequence). The CDR3 loop spans 16 amino acids. V lost 7 bases and J lost 4; bases outside the gene matches: 9. In DNA form, the CDR3 reads TGTGCCAGCAACGACTTAGCGGGGGGCCTCACCGGGGAGCTGTTTTTT. Encoded protein: CASNDLAGGLTGELFF.

This chain links TRBV7-2 with TRBJ1-2; TRBD1 agrees at 9 bases. CDR3 length: 15 residues. The trim removed 4 bases at V and 7 bases at J, leaving 10 bases unmatched. The germline CDR1 and CDR2 sequences are SGHTA and FQGNSA. The CDR3 nucleotides read TGTGCCAGCAGCTCCCCACAGGGGGCTTACCGTGGCTACACCTTC. As protein: CASSSPQGAYRGYTF.

This chain uses TRBV5-1 with TRBJ1-1, with D perhaps TRBD1 (6 bases). The germline V gene encodes CDR1 SGHRS and CDR2 YFSETQ. V lost 4 bases, J lost 4 bases, and 17 bases lay in between. The CDR3 has 15 amino acids. CDR3 region: CASSPTGPLGTEAFF. CDR3 DNA: TGCGCCAGCAGCCCTACAGGGCCCTTGGGCACTGAAGCTTTCTTT.

The J gene is TRBJ1-4, the V gene TRBV18, with 7 bases matching TRBD1. V lost 3 bases and J lost 8; bases outside the gene matches: 6. Germline V gives CDR1 KGHSH, CDR2 LQKENI. This CDR3 has 14 amino acids. The CDR3 nucleotides are TGTGCCAGCTCACCGAGGGGGCCTGAAGAAAAACTGTTTTTT. The encoded protein is CASSPRGPEEKLFF.

The J gene is TRBJ2-3, the V gene TRBV30; 12 bases line up with TRBD2. Per germline, CDR1 GTSNPN and CDR2 SVGIG (reference sequence). This CDR3 has 19 residues. Germline trimming cut 0 bases from V and 2 bases from J; bases unmatched to any gene: 12. The CDR3 sequence is CAWSVVPFTSGGPTDTQYF. CDR3 DNA: TGTGCCTGGAGTGTGGTCCCCTTTACTAGCGGGGGGCCCACAGATACGCAGTATTTT.